This TCR beta chain came from a study of cytomegalovirus exposure and HLA in healthy donors. Per the germline V gene, CDR1 is SGHRS and CDR2 is YFSETQ. The V end was cut by 0 bases, the J end by 7 bases, with 11 bases between. This CDR3 is built from 13 residues. General observations from the study: Analysis performed later showed TCR beta chains linked to HLA being more clonally expanded than equally common others.

About this clone: Its antigen remains unidentified.

Researchers ran the PCR with 60 Vbeta and 13 Jbeta primers. Repertoires were generated with immunoSEQ multiplex PCR, while TCRdb's copy carries only in-frame clones and drops some. The repertoire consists of about 98,000 clones, with approximately 74% occurring once and the leading ten covering about 2%. This clonotype was sampled from a male donor in good health and CMV-seronegative. The specimen sequenced was PBMCs. V is TRBV5-1 and J is TRBJ2-7; D remains ambiguous. The CDR3 DNA follows: TGCGCCAGCAGCTTGGGGGCGAGTGGGGAGCAGTACTTC. It is translated as CASSLGASGEQYF.